One sample yielded the 21 T cell receptor beta chains listed below, sequenced in a study of sequential checkpoint blockade in melanoma. Generated by immunoSEQ multiplex PCR, the TCRdb table keeps only in-frame clones and is missing some. Of about 7,100 clones in the sample, about 80% were seen once. Treatment in this sample: randomized to nivolumab then ipilimumab (arm A) or the reverse (arm B). The input for sequencing was CD8+ T cells sorted from blood (inferred from file names), taken from a patient given nivolumab and ipilimumab in sequence. These receptors all stem from a human donor with melanoma.

The chain combines TRBV2 with TRBJ2-3, with 10 positions matching TRBD2. Germline values: CDR1 SNHLY, CDR2 FYNNEI. CDR3 length: 16 amino acids. Trimming took 8 bases from V and 2 from J; bases not matched to a gene: 10. This CDR3 is CASGSPLAGVTDTQYF. The CDR3 bases are TGTGCCAGCGGGTCCCCCCTAGCGGGGGTCACAGATACGCAGTATTTT.

On this clone itself: Other DNA sequences of this sample code for an identical CDR3. The V and J genes are TRBV19 and TRBJ2-3; no clear D gene. Trimming pared 1 base from V and 0 bases from J, leaving 2 bases between. This CDR3 spans 13 amino acids. Per germline, CDR1 LNHDA and CDR2 SQIVND (reference sequence). The CDR3 DNA is TGTGCCAGTAGTATAGCGAGCACAGATACGCAGTATTTT. Translated: CASSIASTDTQYF.

This clone was observed a few times. The rearrangement uses TRBV15 and TRBJ1-1; D perhaps matches TRBD1 (5 bases). The ends were cut back, 0 bases at V and 6 bases at J, with 14 bases in the middle. The CDR3 has 15 residues. CDR1 and CDR2 from the germline V gene are LNHNV and YYDKDF (reference sequence). The DNA for the CDR3 is TGTGCCACCAGCAGAGAACGCTGGGGGGTCGCTGAAGCTTTCTTT. It is translated as CATSRERWGVAEAFF.

In this sample, this clone turned up a few times. The chain is built from TRBV30 and TRBJ2-7, with no clear D. Per germline, CDR1 GTSNPN and CDR2 SVGIG (reference sequence). V was clipped by 0 bases and J by 5 bases, with 8 bases between them. This CDR3 is 12 amino acids long. In DNA, the CDR3 is TGTGCCTGGAGTGTTAGATACGACGAGCAGTACTTC. This gives the protein CAWSVRYDEQYF.

The chain recombines TRBV7-9 with TRBJ2-3; TRBD2 matches 9 bases. Germline lookup yields CDR1 SEHNR and CDR2 FQNEAQ (reference sequence). J lost 5 bases, V lost 8 bases, and 14 bases had no gene match. This CDR3 contains 16 residues. The CDR3 is CASEEIASGILDTQYF. DNA of the CDR3: TGTGCCAGCGAAGAGATCGCTAGCGGGATTTTAGATACGCAGTATTTT.

The CDR3 region has the DNA TGTGCCAGTAGTATAGGAGGAAATAACGAGCAGTACTTC. Translation: CASSIGGNNEQYF. The J gene is TRBJ2-7, the V gene TRBV19; D remains ambiguous. The germline V gene encodes CDR1 LNHDA and CDR2 SQIVND (reference sequence). This CDR3 comprises 13 residues. Trimming pared 1 base from V and 5 bases from J, leaving 9 bases between.

This clone was detected a few times. The J gene is TRBJ2-5, the V gene TRBV7-3; D may be TRBD1 (6 bases). The CDR3 sequence is 16 residues long. The germline V gene has CDR1 SGHTA and CDR2 FQGTGA. Trimming cost V 5 bases and J 2 bases, with 18 bases left between them. CDR3 region: CASSPMGPGAQETQYF. Here the CDR3 DNA reads TGTGCCAGCAGCCCCATGGGCCCAGGGGCGCAAGAGACCCAGTACTTC.

The chain links TRBV2 to TRBJ1-1, with TRBD1 identical over 9 bases. Germline V gene data show CDR1 as SNHLY and CDR2 as FYNNEI. Trimming removed 8 bases from V and 5 bases from J; junction bases left unmatched: 30. The CDR3 loop spans 21 amino acids. CDR3 sequence: CASGTEGRGRNRGPFGTEAFF. Here the CDR3 DNA reads TGTGCCAGCGGAACTGAGGGGCGAGGAAGAAACAGGGGGCCGTTCGGTACTGAAGCTTTCTTT.

V usage is TRBV6-1 and J usage is TRBJ1-1; no definite D call. V gave up 4 bases and J gave up 1 base, with 10 bases separating them. The CDR3 loop spans 14 amino acids. Germline V gene sequence: CDR1 MNHNS, CDR2 SASEGT. The CDR3 nucleotides read TGTGCCAGCAGTGCCACGCGGGCGAACACTGAAGCTTTCTTT. Its translation: CASSATRANTEAFF.

This rearrangement joins TRBV7-2 to TRBJ1-2; 8 nucleotides line up with TRBD1. The CDR3 length is 14 residues. Looked up from germline, CDR1 is SGHTA and CDR2 is FQGNSA. Unmatched junction bases numbered 5, after V lost 0 bases and J lost 8 bases. The CDR3 spells CASSLAGAGGGYTF. The CDR3 DNA sequence: TGTGCCAGCAGCTTAGCGGGGGCAGGGGGCGGCTACACCTTC. Based on the CDR3 plus reference TRBV7-2 and TRBJ1-2, the full variable domain is GAGVSQSPSNKVTEKGKDVELRCDPISGHTALYWYRQSLGQGLEFLIYFQGNSAPDKSGLPSDRFSAERTGGSVSTLTIQRTQQEDSAVYLCASSLAGAGGGYTFGSGTRLTVV.

This chain connects TRBV4-3 to TRBJ1-1, with D hard to call. Trimming stripped 0 bases from V and 11 bases from J, with 13 bases between. The CDR3 length is 13 residues. Germline CDR1 is LGHNA and CDR2 is YSLEER. The CDR3 DNA follows: TGCGCCAGCAGCCAAGATTTGGCAGGTACGGCTTTCTTT. It specifies CASSQDLAGTAFF.

This clone was detected only once. Here the CDR3 reads CASQTSGLEQFF. The CDR3 nucleotides read TGTGCCAGCCAGACTAGCGGCTTAGAGCAGTTCTTC. J is TRBJ2-1 and V is TRBV27; 9 nucleotides align to TRBD2. The length of the CDR3 is 12 residues. V gave up 8 bases and J gave up 10 bases; unmatched junction bases: 6. Germline CDR1 MNHEY, CDR2 SMNVEV (reference sequence).

The chain links TRBV11-1 to TRBJ2-5; TRBD1 might be the D (6 bases). The DNA end is more similar to TRBJ2-7, so the J call may be wrong. This CDR3 comprises 14 residues. The germline V gene encodes CDR1 SGHAT and CDR2 FQDESV (reference sequence). This CDR3 is CASSPPGQPYEQYF. The DNA of the CDR3 is TGTGCCAGCAGCCCCCCGGGACAACCCTACGAGCAGTACTTC.

The chain combines TRBV5-8 with TRBJ2-3; D gene uncertain. Germline V gene lookup returns CDR1 SGHTS and CDR2 YDEGEE. V lost 4 bases, J lost 3 bases, and 6 bases lay in between. The CDR3 totals 12 residues. CDR3 coding DNA: TGTGCCAGCAGCCCCGGTACAGATACGCAGTATTTT. This gives the protein CASSPGTDTQYF.

The CDR3 DNA reads as TGTGCCAGCAGCATTCCCGCTCGAGCCCGGGTAGGTCTAGCGGGAAGGGACGGGGAGCTGTTTTTT. Amino acid sequence: CASSIPARARVGLAGRDGELFF. The chain couples TRBV21-1 to TRBJ2-2; the table gives TRBD2 as D, unverified against the DNA. TRBV21-1 is marked as a pseudogene. This CDR3 has 22 residues.

The chain has TRBV7-2 and TRBJ2-5, with D unresolved. The better agreement between TRBJ2-7 and the DNA end casts doubt on the J call. CDR3 length: 14 residues. Germline-derived CDR1 and CDR2 are SGHTA and FQGNSA. CDR3 residues: CASSQAPSSYEQYF. The CDR3, as DNA: TGTGCCAGCAGCCAGGCCCCCTCCTCCTACGAGCAGTACTTC.

As for this clone: Other nucleotide sequences from this sample produce the same CDR3. The chain joins TRBV19 to TRBJ2-1; TRBD2 matches at 12 bases. The germline CDR1 and CDR2 sequences are LNHDA and SQIVND (reference sequence). V lost 4 bases, J lost 3 bases, and 1 base stayed unmatched. This CDR3 is built from 15 residues. CDR3: CASSKTSGSYNEQFF. The DNA of the CDR3 is TGTGCCAGTAGTAAGACTAGCGGGAGCTACAATGAGCAGTTCTTC.

Comment on this clone: The junction departs from the called germline gene at one end, perhaps through a read error. The V and J genes are TRBV19 and TRBJ2-3, with 7 bases fitting TRBD1. The V gene's germline CDR1 is LNHDA and CDR2 SQIVND (reference sequence). The CDR3 covers 14 residues. The DNA for the CDR3 is TGTGTCAGTAGTTCGACAGGGTACACAGATACGCAGTATTTT. Amino acids: CVSSSTGYTDTQYF.

The chain carries TRBV5-4 and TRBJ2-2, with D unclear. Trimming pared 5 bases from V and 8 bases from J, leaving 7 bases between. This CDR3 contains 11 residues. Germline CDR1 reads SGHNT; CDR2 reads YYREEE (reference sequence). This CDR3 reads CASRGAGELFF. CDR3 coding DNA: TGTGCCAGCAGAGGAGCAGGGGAGCTGTTTTTT.

The chain is built from TRBV6-5 and TRBJ1-2; a possible D gene is TRBD1 (5 bases). CDR3 length: 14 residues. Germline CDR1 and CDR2: MNHEY and SVGAGI. The V end lost 4 bases, the J end lost 4 bases, and 13 bases lay between the germline ends. CDR3 in DNA: TGTGCCAGCAGTTCCTTAGGAGGGGTCTATGGCTACACCTTC. It codes for CASSSLGGVYGYTF.

Points on this clone: The sample contains more than one DNA sequence encoding this CDR3. The J gene is TRBJ2-1, the V gene TRBV30; 7 nucleotides agree with TRBD2. V gave up 0 bases and J gave up 7 bases; unmatched junction bases: 0. The CDR3 runs 12 residues. Looked up from germline, CDR1 is GTSNPN and CDR2 is SVGIG (reference sequence). Here the CDR3 reads CAWSVAGNEQFF. Here the CDR3 DNA reads TGTGCCTGGAGTGTAGCGGGGAATGAGCAGTTCTTC. Complete variable domain (other parts from reference TRBV30 and TRBJ2-1): SQTIHQWPATLVQPVGSPLSLECTVEGTSNPNLYWYRQAAGRGLQLLFYSVGIGQISSEVPQNLSASRPQDRQFILSSKKLLLSDSGFYLCAWSVAGNEQFFGPGTRLTVL.